A single sample gave rise to the 18 T cell receptor beta chains below, sequenced in a study of blood T cell repertoires in COVID-19. Repertoires were generated with immunoSEQ multiplex PCR, while TCRdb's copy carries only in-frame clones and drops some. This sample has some 200,000 clones; around 84% occur once, and the top ten carry 14%. The sequenced sample was peripheral blood. These receptor sequences come from a woman in her seventies with COVID-19, enrolled during active disease.

The sample holds one count of this clone. The chain combines TRBV29-1 with TRBJ1-1; no clear D gene. V lost 6 bases and J lost 4, with 9 bases in between. CDR3 length: 11 amino acids. Germline V gene lookup returns CDR1 SQVTM and CDR2 ANQGSEA. CDR3 nucleotide sequence: TGCAGCGTCCAAGAGGGCACTGAAGCTTTCTTT. This translates into CSVQEGTEAFF.

CDR3 in amino acids: CASSTQAGVRNEQFF. CDR3 DNA: TGTGCCAGCAGCACCCAAGCGGGGGTTAGGAATGAGCAGTTCTTC. The J gene is TRBJ2-1, the V gene TRBV7-3, with 8 bases aligning to TRBD2. Germline V gene lookup returns CDR1 SGHTA and CDR2 FQGTGA. Germline trimming cut 5 bases from V and 7 bases from J; bases unmatched to any gene: 10. The CDR3 is 15 residues long.

The gene calls are TRBV20-1 and TRBJ2-5; tentatively, D is TRBD2 (5 bases). Per the germline V gene, CDR1 is DFQATT and CDR2 is SNEGSKA (reference sequence). Trimming removed 3 bases at V and 6 bases at J, with 14 bases between. The CDR3 is 13 amino acids. Here the CDR3 DNA reads TGCAGTGCTAGTGGTCCTAGCAGTCAGACCCAGTACTTC. It codes for CSASGPSSQTQYF.

The genes are TRBV24-1 and TRBJ1-2; 9 bases line up with TRBD1. The CDR3 covers 15 residues. Trimming cost V 4 bases and J 3 bases; bases outside gene matches: 5. CDR1 and CDR2 from the germline V gene are KGHDR and SFDVKD. In DNA, the CDR3 is TGTGCCACCAGTGACCCGGGACAGGGTCACTATGGCTACACCTTC. Translation: CATSDPGQGHYGYTF.

This chain joins TRBV6-5 and TRBJ2-7; the D gene is possibly TRBD1 (6 bases). From germline, CDR1 is MNHEY and CDR2 SVGAGI. Trimming left V 7 bases short and J 2 bases short, with 15 bases between. There are 14 residues in the CDR3. The chain's CDR3 is CASNVPGQPYEQYF. In DNA form, the CDR3 reads TGTGCCAGCAATGTACCGGGACAACCCTACGAGCAGTACTTC.

This clone was found once. This chain connects TRBV2 to TRBJ2-3; 8 bases align to TRBD2. With V trimmed by 2 bases and J by 4 bases, 17 bases remained unmatched. Germline V gives CDR1 SNHLY, CDR2 FYNNEI. This CDR3 contains 19 residues. The CDR3 sequence: CASSESGRGARRTADTQYF. CDR3 nucleotides: TGTGCCAGCAGTGAATCGGGGCGGGGGGCCCGCCGGACGGCAGATACGCAGTATTTT.

This chain uses TRBV24-1 with TRBJ1-5; TRBD1 might be the D (5 bases). V lost 2 bases, J lost 2 bases, and 12 bases lay in between. CDR1 is KGHDR, CDR2 SFDVKD, per germline. This CDR3 is 16 amino acids long. The CDR3 here is CATSDSQGTGNQPQHF. CDR3 nucleotide sequence: TGTGCCACCAGTGATTCCCAGGGCACCGGCAATCAGCCCCAGCATTTT.

The chain links TRBV7-9 to TRBJ1-5; maybe TRBD1 (5 bases). From germline, CDR1 is SEHNR and CDR2 FQNEAQ (reference sequence). Trimming left V 5 bases short and J 5 bases short, with 10 bases between. The CDR3 sequence is 13 residues long. CDR3 coding DNA: TGTGCCAGCAGCCAGGTAGGGGATCAGCCCCAGCATTTT. It translates to CASSQVGDQPQHF.

The chain uses TRBV5-1 and TRBJ2-3; D gene ambiguous. The germline gives CDR1 SGHRS, CDR2 YFSETQ. The CDR3 covers 12 residues. V lost 4 bases and J lost 0, with 3 bases in between. The CDR3 is CASSISTDTQYF. The CDR3 DNA sequence: TGCGCCAGCAGCATAAGCACAGATACGCAGTATTTT.

V usage is TRBV5-6 and J usage is TRBJ2-1, with D perhaps matching TRBD1 (7 bases). Per the germline V gene, CDR1 is SGHDT and CDR2 is YYEEEE. The CDR3 consists of 14 residues. The V gene lost 2 bases and the J gene lost 4 bases, with 10 bases spanning the gap. CDR3 coding DNA: TGTGCCAGCAGCTTCCAGGGGGGATACAATGAGCAGTTCTTC. Translated, it gives CASSFQGGYNEQFF.

This chain connects TRBV12-3 or TRBV12-4 to TRBJ1-2; TRBD1 agrees at 7 bases. There are 13 residues in the CDR3. The junction had 2 bases not matched to a gene; V was cut back by 0 bases and J by 7 bases. In DNA form, the CDR3 reads TGTGCCAGCAGTTTAGCTTGGGACAGTGGCTACACCTTC. It is translated as CASSLAWDSGYTF.

This clone came up once. The CDR3: CASTPNRLGDTGELFF. The CDR3 DNA follows: TGTGCCAGTACCCCTAATCGTCTAGGAGACACCGGGGAGCTGTTTTTT. The chain recombines TRBV19 with TRBJ2-2; D call uncertain. CDR3 size: 16 residues. Germline CDR1 and CDR2: LNHDA and SQIVND (reference sequence). Trimming shortened V by 7 bases and J by 3 bases, and 18 bases separated the two germline ends.

This sequence joins TRBV5-1 and TRBJ1-2, with unresolved D. CDR1 is SGHRS and CDR2 is YFSETQ in the germline V gene. The V and J ends lost 0 bases and 4 bases respectively, with 7 bases between them. The CDR3 length is 13 residues. CDR3 DNA sequence: TGCGCCAGCAGCTTGGGGGCGACCTATGGCTACACCTTC. As protein: CASSLGATYGYTF.

This sequence joins TRBV6-5 and TRBJ2-2; a weak D match, TRBD2 (6 bases). Germline CDR1 MNHEY, CDR2 SVGAGI. The V end lost 6 bases, the J end lost 6 bases, and 17 bases lay between the germline ends. The CDR3 has 15 residues. The CDR3 DNA reads TGTGCCAGCAGGGAGGGTTGGGGGGTTTCCGGGGAGCTGTTTTTT. Encoded protein: CASREGWGVSGELFF.

The chain employs TRBV6-1 and TRBJ2-7; 10 bases align to TRBD2. V was clipped by 4 bases and J by 5 bases; unmatched bases: 14. The CDR3 loop spans 17 amino acids. Germline lookup yields CDR1 MNHNS and CDR2 SASEGT. Here the CDR3 reads CASSARLAGVESNEQYF. CDR3 nucleotides: TGTGCCAGCAGTGCGCGGCTAGCGGGAGTGGAGTCAAACGAGCAGTACTTC.

This rearrangement joins TRBV2 to TRBJ2-5; 9 bases line up with TRBD2. The CDR3 has 14 residues. V lost 7 bases and J lost 4; bases outside the gene matches: 7. Germline CDR1 reads SNHLY; CDR2 reads FYNNEI. The CDR3 is CASKASGKAETQYF. For the CDR3, the DNA is TGTGCCAGCAAGGCTAGCGGGAAAGCAGAGACCCAGTACTTC.

This chain connects TRBV6-5 to TRBJ1-4; 7 nucleotides align to TRBD1. Germline V lookup: CDR1 MNHEY, CDR2 SVGAGI. The J segment lost 3 bases and the V segment lost 6 bases, leaving 7 bases of the junction unmatched. This CDR3 spans 15 amino acids. CDR3 DNA: TGTGCCAGCAGGAGACCGGGACAGTCTAATGAAAAACTGTTTTTT. Its translation is CASRRPGQSNEKLFF.

The V and J genes are TRBV28 and TRBJ2-7; 12 bases map to TRBD1. This CDR3 region has 16 residues. Germline V lookup: CDR1 MDHEN, CDR2 SYDVKM. V shed 8 bases, J shed 6 bases, and the junction held 14 bases outside the gene matches. The CDR3 reads CASAPPPGQGAVEQYF. The CDR3, as DNA: TGTGCCAGCGCACCCCCGCCGGGACAGGGGGCAGTCGAGCAGTACTTC. Full variable domain (rest looked up from reference TRBV28 and TRBJ2-7): DVKVTQSSRYLVKRTGEKVFLECVQDMDHENMFWYRQDPGLGLRLIYFSYDVKMKEKGDIPEGYSVSREKKERFSLILESASTNQTSMYLCASAPPPGQGAVEQYFGPGTRLTVT.